One and the same sample provided the 13 T cell receptor beta chains below, sequenced in a study of T-cell memory formation after mild COVID-19. A single record per CDR3 protein comes from TCRdb applying MiXCR to the 5' RACE reads. The sample holds a few hundred thousand distinct CDR3 sequences; approximately 15% are singletons and the top ten take 20% to 25%. Specimen: PBMCs or a T cell subset sorted from them (not recorded which). These receptors all come from a man between 18 and 35 years old who had mild COVID-19 (a few samples of this study predate the infection). Cell type and time point are not known.

This clonotype appeared a few times. This chain connects TRBV7-9 to TRBJ2-4; TRBD2 agrees at 10 bases. Germline V CDR1 and CDR2: SEHNR, FQNEAQ (reference sequence). There are 14 residues in the CDR3. The V gene end was trimmed by 3 bases and the J gene end by 11 bases; junction bases not matched to a gene: 7. The CDR3 loop is CASSLGVGTSVQYF. The CDR3 DNA reads TGTGCCAGCAGCTTGGGGGTCGGGACTAGCGTTCAGTACTTC.

The chain recombines TRBV6-2 or TRBV6-3 with TRBJ2-5; tentatively, D is TRBD2 (6 bases). This CDR3 is 17 amino acids long. With 2 bases removed from V and 5 bases from J, the gap between germline ends came to 21 bases. Germline V gene lookup returns CDR1 MNHEY and CDR2 SVGEGT. CDR3 DNA sequence: TGTGCCAGCAGTTACGGTACCTTGGCGGGGTCACGGGAGACCCAGTACTTC. Its translation: CASSYGTLAGSRETQYF.

This clonotype has more than one count but fewer than ten. The chain joins TRBV5-1 to TRBJ1-5, with D possibly being TRBD1 (5 bases). The ends were cut back, 4 bases at V and 4 bases at J, with 12 bases in the middle. Germline lookup yields CDR1 SGHRS and CDR2 YFSETQ. The CDR3 contains 14 residues. The DNA for the CDR3 is TGCGCCAGCAGCCTAGGGACGGTGAATCAGCCCCAGCATTTT. It is translated as CASSLGTVNQPQHF.

The chain combines TRBV5-5 with TRBJ1-2, with 12 nucleotides matching TRBD1. The V segment lost 6 bases and the J segment 8 bases; nucleotides outside the gene matches: 14. Germline V gene lookup returns CDR1 SGHKS and CDR2 YYEKEE (reference sequence). This CDR3 is built from 16 residues. The CDR3 DNA follows: TGTGCCAGCACCCGACCGGGACAGGGGGCGGGGGTAGGCTACACCTTC. This sequence encodes CASTRPGQGAGVGYTF.

V is TRBV4-2 and J is TRBJ2-7; 10 nucleotides match TRBD1. This CDR3 is built from 15 residues. CDR1 is LGHNA, CDR2 YNFKEQ, per germline. V was clipped by 6 bases and J by 1 base; unmatched bases: 6. CDR3: CASRPGTGDSYEQYF. CDR3 coding DNA: TGTGCCAGCAGACCCGGGACAGGGGATTCCTACGAGCAGTACTTC.

This clonotype was seen a few times. V is TRBV2 and J is TRBJ1-2; the D gene is possibly TRBD1 (5 bases). Between the trimmed V and J ends, which lost 8 bases and 3 bases, there was a span of 10 bases. Germline-derived CDR1 and CDR2 are SNHLY and FYNNEI. This CDR3 contains 12 residues. CDR3 in DNA: TGTGCCAGCCGAGGAGGGGACTATGGCTACACCTTC. It codes for CASRGGDYGYTF.

This chain connects TRBV5-4 to TRBJ2-5, with 10 bases identical to TRBD2. CDR3 size: 17 residues. From germline, CDR1 is SGHNT and CDR2 YYREEE (reference sequence). V lost 0 bases and J lost 2; bases outside the gene matches: 7. The chain's CDR3 is CASSLAPSGSLQETQYF. CDR3 DNA: TGTGCCAGCAGCTTGGCACCTAGCGGGAGTCTACAAGAGACCCAGTACTTC.

This clonotype has a count of ten or more. This chain uses TRBV18 with TRBJ1-5, with D possibly matching TRBD1 (5 bases). Trimming took 5 bases from V and 5 from J, leaving 10 bases between them. Germline CDR1 and CDR2: KGHSH and LQKENI. The CDR3 covers 13 residues. The CDR3 protein is CASSTGPDQPQHF. The DNA of the CDR3 is TGTGCCAGCTCAACAGGTCCCGATCAGCCCCAGCATTTT.

The chain has TRBV6-5 and TRBJ1-6; 7 bases are shared with TRBD1. Germline V gene sequence: CDR1 MNHEY, CDR2 SVGAGI. The ends lost 2 bases at V and 12 bases at J; junction bases unmatched: 10. The CDR3 loop spans 15 amino acids. CDR3: CASSYLRDSALPLHF. CDR3 in DNA: TGTGCCAGCAGTTACCTACGGGACAGCGCCTTACCCCTCCACTTT.

V is TRBV12-3 or TRBV12-4 and J is TRBJ1-2, with 8 positions matching TRBD1. This CDR3 spans 13 amino acids. J lost 8 bases, V lost 5 bases, and 7 bases had no gene match. This CDR3 is CASSPDRDRGYTF. The CDR3 DNA sequence: TGTGCCAGCAGTCCGGACAGGGATAGGGGCTACACCTTC.

This chain's CDR3 is CASSSHETGPSSYNEQFF. CDR3 coding DNA: TGTGCCAGCAGCTCACACGAGACAGGGCCCAGCTCCTACAATGAGCAGTTCTTC. V usage is TRBV7-9 and J usage is TRBJ2-1, with 7 positions matching TRBD1. There are 18 residues in the CDR3. V shed 4 bases, J shed 0 bases, and the junction held 12 bases outside the gene matches. Germline CDR1 SEHNR, CDR2 FQNEAQ (reference sequence).

The gene calls are TRBV20-1 and TRBJ2-2; tentatively, D is TRBD2 (6 bases). Trimming cost V 5 bases and J 0 bases, with 10 bases left between them. The CDR3 loop spans 14 amino acids. In germline, CDR1 is DFQATT, CDR2 SNEGSKA (reference sequence). The DNA for the CDR3 is TGCAGTGCTCCGGCGGGGTCGAACACCGGGGAGCTGTTTTTT. Translated, it gives CSAPAGSNTGELFF.

This clonotype was seen at least ten times. The gene calls are TRBV5-1 and TRBJ1-2; 9 bases are a match to TRBD1. The J segment lost 2 bases and the V segment lost 3 bases, leaving 5 bases of the junction unmatched. The CDR3 has 15 amino acids. The germline V gene encodes CDR1 SGHRS and CDR2 YFSETQ. The CDR3 region is CASSSSGTGNYGYTF. The DNA for the CDR3 is TGCGCCAGCAGCTCGTCCGGGACAGGGAACTATGGCTACACCTTC.